This section outlines one T cell receptor beta chain sequence together with its context. The V gene's germline CDR1 is MNHNY and CDR2 SVGAGI (reference sequence). J was trimmed by 0 bases and V by 4 bases; bases with no gene match: 5. The CDR3 sequence is 16 residues long. The data are from a study of shared clonotypes between healthy human individuals. Using about 220 ng DNA, around 30,000 T cell genomes, the sorted-subset replicate PCRs were run. Profiling relied on immunoSEQ multiplex PCR, and the TCRdb table lists in-frame clones only, not all of them. This repertoire shows over a million clones, approximately 72% found once; its top ten account for 1.4%.

The rearrangement joins TRBV6-6 to TRBJ1-4, with 7 bases that match TRBD1. The source is a man aged 18 to 30 in good health. Sequenced: memory CD4+ T cells sorted from blood. Subset given: CD45RA-negative fraction. The DNA of the CDR3 is TGTGCCAGCAGTTTCGGACAGGAGACAACTAATGAAAAACTGTTTTTT. It translates to CASSFGQETTNEKLFF.